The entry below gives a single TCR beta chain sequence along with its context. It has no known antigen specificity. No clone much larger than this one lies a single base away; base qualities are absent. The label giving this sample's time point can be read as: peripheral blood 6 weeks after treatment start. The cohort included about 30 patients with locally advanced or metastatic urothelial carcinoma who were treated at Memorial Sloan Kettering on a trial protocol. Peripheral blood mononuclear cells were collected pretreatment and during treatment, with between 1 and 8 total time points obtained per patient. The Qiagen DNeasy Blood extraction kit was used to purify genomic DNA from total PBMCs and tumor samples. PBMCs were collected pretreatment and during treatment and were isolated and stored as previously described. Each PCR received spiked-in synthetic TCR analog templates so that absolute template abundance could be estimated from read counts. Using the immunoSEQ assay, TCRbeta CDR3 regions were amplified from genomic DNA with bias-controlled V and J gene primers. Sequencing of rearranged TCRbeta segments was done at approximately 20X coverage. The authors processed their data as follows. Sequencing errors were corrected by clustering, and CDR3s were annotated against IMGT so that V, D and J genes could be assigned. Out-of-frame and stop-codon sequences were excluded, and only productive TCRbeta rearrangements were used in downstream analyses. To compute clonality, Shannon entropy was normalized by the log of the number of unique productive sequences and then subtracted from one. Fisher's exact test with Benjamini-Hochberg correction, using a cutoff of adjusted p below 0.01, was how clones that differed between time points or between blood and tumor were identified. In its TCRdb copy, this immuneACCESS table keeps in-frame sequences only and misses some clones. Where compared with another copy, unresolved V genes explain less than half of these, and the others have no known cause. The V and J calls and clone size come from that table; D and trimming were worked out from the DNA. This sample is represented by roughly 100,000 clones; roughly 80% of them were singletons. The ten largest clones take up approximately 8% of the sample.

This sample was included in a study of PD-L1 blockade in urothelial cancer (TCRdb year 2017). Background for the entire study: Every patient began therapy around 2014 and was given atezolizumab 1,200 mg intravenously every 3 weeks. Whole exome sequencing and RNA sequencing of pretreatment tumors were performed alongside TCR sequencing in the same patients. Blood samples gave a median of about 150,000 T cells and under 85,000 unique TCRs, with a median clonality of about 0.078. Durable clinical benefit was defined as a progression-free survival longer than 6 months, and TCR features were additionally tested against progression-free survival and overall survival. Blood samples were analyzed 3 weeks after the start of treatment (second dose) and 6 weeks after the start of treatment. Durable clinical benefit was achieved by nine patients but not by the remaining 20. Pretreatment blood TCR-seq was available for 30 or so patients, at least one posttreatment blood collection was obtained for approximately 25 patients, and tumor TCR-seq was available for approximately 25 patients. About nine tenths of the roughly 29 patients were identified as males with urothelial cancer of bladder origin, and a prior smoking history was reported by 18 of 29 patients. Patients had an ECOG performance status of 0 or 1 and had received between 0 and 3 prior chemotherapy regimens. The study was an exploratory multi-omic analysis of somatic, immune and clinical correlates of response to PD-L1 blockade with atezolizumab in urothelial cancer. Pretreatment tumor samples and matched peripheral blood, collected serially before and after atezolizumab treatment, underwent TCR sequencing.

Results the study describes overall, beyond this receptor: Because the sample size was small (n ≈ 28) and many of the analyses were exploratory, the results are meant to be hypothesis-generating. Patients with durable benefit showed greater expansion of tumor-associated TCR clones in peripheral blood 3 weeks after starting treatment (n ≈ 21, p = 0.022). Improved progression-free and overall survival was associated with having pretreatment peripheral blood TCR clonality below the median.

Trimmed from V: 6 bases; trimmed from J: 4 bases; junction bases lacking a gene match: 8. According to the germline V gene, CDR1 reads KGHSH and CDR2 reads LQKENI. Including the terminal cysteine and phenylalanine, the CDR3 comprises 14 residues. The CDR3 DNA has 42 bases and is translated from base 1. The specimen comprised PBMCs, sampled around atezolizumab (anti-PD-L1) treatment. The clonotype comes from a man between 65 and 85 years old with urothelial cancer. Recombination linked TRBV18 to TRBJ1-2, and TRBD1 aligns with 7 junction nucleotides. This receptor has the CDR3 CASSGGQSPYGYTF. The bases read TGTGCCAGCTCCGGGGGACAGTCCCCCTATGGCTACACCTTC.